The entry that follows covers one T cell receptor beta chain sequence. The PCR used 60 Vbeta and 13 Jbeta primers. Measured with immunoSEQ multiplex PCR; TCRdb has only the in-frame clones, and not every one. Found here are some 170,000 clones, roughly 80% of them singletons; the top ten hold 7%. The sample belongs to a study of cytomegalovirus exposure and HLA in healthy donors. This CDR3 is built from 13 residues. Germline assignment: CDR1 SGHVS and CDR2 FNYEAQ. Trimming took off 5 bases at V and 4 bases at J, with 9 bases between the two ends. This chain uses TRBV7-6 with TRBJ2-1; the D is unclear. This receptor was taken from a woman in her 30s in good health and CMV-seropositive. Source material: PBMCs. The CDR3 nucleotides are TGTGCCAGCAGCCGATTAACTTACAATGAGCAGTTCTTC. Amino acids: CASSRLTYNEQFF.